Listed below are T cell receptor beta chains from one sample, sequenced in a study of blood T cell repertoires in COVID-19. Only in-frame clones appear in the TCRdb table, and some are missing; sequencing was by immunoSEQ multiplex PCR. This sample carries just under 90,000 clones, around 88% of them seen once, and the ten largest clones take over 0.45%. Specimen: peripheral blood. These receptors came from a man aged 55 to 70 with acute or convalescent COVID-19. The CDR3 runs from the conserved cysteine through the conserved F or W. Fields, in order: J gene, V gene, clone size, D gene, CDR3 DNA, CDR3 protein. A D gene is named only where the DNA matches it firmly. Clone size appears in some rows only: once, few, many, or a class for an expanded clone.

TRBJ2-7	TRBV18	-	TRBD2	TGTGCCAGCTCACCAAAAGGCGGGGGCGAGCAGTACTTC	CASSPKGGGEQYF
TRBJ1-2	TRBV5-6	-	-	TGTGCCAGCAGCTACGACAGTAACTATGGCTACACCTTC	CASSYDSNYGYTF
TRBJ1-2	TRBV5-1	-	-	TGCGCCAGCAGCTTTTCCAGGGCAAGCTATGGCTACACCTTC	CASSFSRASYGYTF
TRBJ2-7	TRBV27	-	TRBD1	TGTGCCAGCAGTTTATGGGGACAGACCCTCTACGAGCAGTACTTC	CASSLWGQTLYEQYF
TRBJ2-7	TRBV6-6	-	-	TGTGCCAGCAGACCTCGGACAGAATACTACGAGCAGTACTTC	CASRPRTEYYEQYF
TRBJ2-1	TRBV4-1	-	TRBD2	TGCGCCAGCAGCCATCTTCCCGGGACTAGCGTATACAATGAGCAGTTCTTC	CASSHLPGTSVYNEQFF
TRBJ1-2	TRBV14	-	-	TGTGCCAGCAGCGCCATCGATTCTATGTCCTATGGCTACACCTTC	CASSAIDSMSYGYTF
TRBJ1-2	TRBV5-1	-	TRBD1	TGCGCCAGCAGACCTAACCATGGACAGGGATATGGCTACACCTTC	CASRPNHGQGYGYTF
TRBJ1-2	TRBV27	-	-	TGTGCCAGCAGAACCGCAGGGGCTGCTAACTATGGCTACACCTTC	CASRTAGAANYGYTF
TRBJ1-1	TRBV19	once	-	TGTGCCAGTTCTACCCCCACCTCCCGAGCTTTCTTT	CASSTPTSRAFF
TRBJ2-7	TRBV5-1	-	-	TGCGCCAGCAGCTTTACCCGAGACTCCTACGAGCAGTACTTC	CASSFTRDSYEQYF
TRBJ2-4	TRBV18	-	TRBD1	TGTGCCAGCTCACCACCGGGACAGGTTGATAACATTCAGTACTTC	CASSPPGQVDNIQYF
TRBJ2-1	TRBV19	-	TRBD1	TGTGCCAGTAGTACACGGACAGGGGGCCTCAATGAGCAGTTCTTC	CASSTRTGGLNEQFF
TRBJ2-3	TRBV6-2/TRBV6-3	-	TRBD2	TGTGCCAGCAGTTATTGGCCTAGCGGGAGGGCGGGTTCAGATACGCAGTATTTT	CASSYWPSGRAGSDTQYF
TRBJ2-7	TRBV3-1/TRBV3-2	-	TRBD2	TGTGCCAGCAGCCAAGAGGCCGGGACTAGCTACGAGCAGTACTTC	CASSQEAGTSYEQYF
TRBJ1-1	TRBV9	-	-	TGTGCCAGCAGCGTAGCTGCTCAGGGAAACACTGAAGCTTTCTTT	CASSVAAQGNTEAFF
TRBJ1-1	TRBV4-2	once	-	TGTGCCAGCAGCCAATCAGGGGCGGGGGCAGGTGAAGCTTTCTTT	CASSQSGAGAGEAFF
TRBJ2-2	TRBV2	-	TRBD1	TGTGCCAGCACCAAGGACAGGGGTGTCACCGGGGAGCTGTTTTTT	CASTKDRGVTGELFF
TRBJ1-1	TRBV5-8	-	-	TGTGCCAGCAGCTTGGGGGGAGGCACTGAAGCTTTCTTT	CASSLGGGTEAFF